The subject of this entry is one TCR beta chain. The study assigned cohorts using participant-reported clinical history. Donors of Cohort 3 who recovered were those that had two negative PCRs, clearance, or symptom resolution. Repertoires were generated with immunoSEQ multiplex PCR, while TCRdb's copy carries only in-frame clones and drops some. The sample has fewer than 400,000 clones; around nine tenths are singletons. The CDR3 is made up of 13 amino acids. The junction had 0 bases not matched to a gene; V was cut back by 3 bases and J by 4 bases. From germline, CDR1 is SGHAT and CDR2 FQNNGV. This sample is drawn from a study of blood T cell repertoires in COVID-19. Study-level information: Both acute and convalescent COVID-19 samples were obtained from the United States, Italy and Spain. Nucleic acid was either cDNA or gDNA, and it came from T cells, B-cell-depleted T cells, or PBMCs.

The sample was PBMCs or T cells enriched from blood (not recorded which). The sequence was collected from a man aged 25-45 years who had recovered from COVID-19. The chain recombines TRBV11-2 with TRBJ2-4; 7 nucleotides line up with TRBD1. Written as DNA, the CDR3 is TGTGCCAGCAGCTTGACAGGGAAAAACATTCAGTACTTC. This sequence encodes CASSLTGKNIQYF. The variable domain in full, with the rest retrieved from reference TRBV11-2 and TRBJ2-4, is EAGVAQSPRYKIIEKRQSVAFWCNPISGHATLYWYQQILGQGPKLLIQFQNNGVVDDSQLPKDRFSAERLKGVDSTLKIQPAKLEDSAVYLCASSLTGKNIQYFGAGTRLSVL.